A selection of T cell receptor beta chains follows, all from one sample in a study of T-cell memory formation after mild COVID-19. TCRdb redid the calling of the 5' RACE reads with MiXCR, one entry per CDR3 protein. The sample lists a few hundred thousand distinct CDR3 sequences, about 21% seen once, with 12% in the top ten. The specimen was PBMCs or a T cell subset sorted from them (not recorded which). The receptors come from an adult woman who had mild COVID-19 (a few samples of this study predate the infection). Cell type and time point are not known. CDR3s include the opening cysteine and the closing phenylalanine or tryptophan. The D gene is left open where the match is weak. Clone size appears in some rows only: once, few, many, or a class for an expanded clone.

d_gene: .; abundance: few; j_gene: TRBJ2-1; v_gene: TRBV15; CDR3nt: TGTGCCACCAGCAGAGATCGAGGGCAATTTGAGAAGTTCTTC; CDR3aa: CATSRDRGQFEKFF
d_gene: .; abundance: .; j_gene: TRBJ2-3; v_gene: TRBV2; CDR3nt: TGTGCCAGCACCAACCGGGACCGCTTCACAGATACGCAGTATTTT; CDR3aa: CASTNRDRFTDTQYF
d_gene: TRBD2; abundance: once; j_gene: TRBJ2-7; v_gene: TRBV10-3; CDR3nt: TGTGCCATCAGTGATTCAGCGGGGAGGGCCTACGAGCAGTACTTC; CDR3aa: CAISDSAGRAYEQYF
d_gene: TRBD2; abundance: few; j_gene: TRBJ2-7; v_gene: TRBV7-9; CDR3nt: TGTGCCAGCACCCCGACTAGCGGGGGGGCCCGGAAAGCCGAGCAGTACTTC; CDR3aa: CASTPTSGGARKAEQYF
d_gene: .; abundance: few; j_gene: TRBJ2-7; v_gene: TRBV9; CDR3nt: TGTGCCAGCAGCGTGCACGGCCTATCCTACGAGCAGTACTTC; CDR3aa: CASSVHGLSYEQYF
d_gene: .; abundance: many; j_gene: TRBJ2-7; v_gene: TRBV12-3/TRBV12-4; CDR3nt: TGTGCCAGCAGTTTCGGACAGCTCTACGAGCAGTACTTC; CDR3aa: CASSFGQLYEQYF
d_gene: TRBD2; abundance: few; j_gene: TRBJ2-1; v_gene: TRBV5-1; CDR3nt: TGCGCCAGCAGCTTGGTAGCGGGGGAGACCAATGAGCAGTTCTTC; CDR3aa: CASSLVAGETNEQFF
d_gene: .; abundance: .; j_gene: TRBJ1-3; v_gene: TRBV7-9; CDR3nt: TGTGCCAGCAGGGTCACGTCTGGAAACACCATATATTTT; CDR3aa: CASRVTSGNTIYF
d_gene: .; abundance: once; j_gene: TRBJ2-2; v_gene: TRBV12-3/TRBV12-4; CDR3nt: TGTGCCAGCAGCATTCTGGCCACCGGGGAGCTGTTTTTT; CDR3aa: CASSILATGELFF
d_gene: .; abundance: few; j_gene: TRBJ2-1; v_gene: TRBV5-1; CDR3nt: TGCGCCAGTAAAGGAGGTTACAATGAGCAGTTCTTC; CDR3aa: CASKGGYNEQFF